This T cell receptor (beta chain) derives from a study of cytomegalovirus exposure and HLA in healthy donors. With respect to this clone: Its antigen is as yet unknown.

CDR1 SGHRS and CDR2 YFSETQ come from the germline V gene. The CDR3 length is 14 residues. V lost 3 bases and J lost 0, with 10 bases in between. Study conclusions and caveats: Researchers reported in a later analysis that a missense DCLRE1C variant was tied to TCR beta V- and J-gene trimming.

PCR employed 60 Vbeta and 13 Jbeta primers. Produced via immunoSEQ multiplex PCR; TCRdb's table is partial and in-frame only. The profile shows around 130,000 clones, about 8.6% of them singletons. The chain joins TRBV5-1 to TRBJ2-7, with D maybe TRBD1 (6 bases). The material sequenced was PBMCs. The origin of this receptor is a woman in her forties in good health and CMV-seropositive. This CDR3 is CASSYSQGSYEQYF. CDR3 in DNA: TGCGCCAGCAGCTATTCACAGGGCTCCTACGAGCAGTACTTC.